This section outlines one TCR beta chain sequence together with its context. Its specificity is not known. Germline is not matched at one junction end, which may reflect a read error. The entry originates in a study of blood T cells in healthy people across ages. Findings and caveats of the study: PBMCs that were unsorted prevented a conclusive naive versus antigen-experienced comparison.

Each donor gave ten milliliters of peripheral blood. A sample-barcoded 5' primer and a J-beta primer mix were used in a second PCR of roughly 6 to 11 cycles. All samples yielded 2.5 million or more CDR3-containing paired-end reads. One entry per CDR3 protein results from TCRdb running MiXCR on the 5' RACE reads. The sample holds some 1.4 million distinct CDR3 sequences; approximately 40% are singletons and the top ten take 7.9%. CDR3 length: 17 amino acids. Per germline, CDR1 MGHDK and CDR2 SYGVNS. Sequencing used blood. The receptor was isolated from a young woman in good health. V and J are TRBV25-1 and TRBJ2-2; 12 nucleotides align to TRBD2. CDR3 sequence (DNA): TGTGCCAGCAGTGAATATAACCTAGCGGGAGGGACTGGGGGGCTGTTTTTT. Protein: CASSEYNLAGGTGGLFF.